This TCR beta chain is from a study of blood T cell repertoires in COVID-19. Looking at the study overall: T cells, B-cell-depleted T cells, or PBMCs provided the cDNA or gDNA that served as material.

V lost 1 base, J lost 2 bases, and 5 bases stayed unmatched. The CDR3 extends over 17 amino acids. Germline V gene data show CDR1 as SGHNT and CDR2 as YYREEE (reference sequence). Sequencing was performed with immunoSEQ multiplex PCR; in TCRdb, only in-frame clones are kept and a portion is missing. The table includes some 220,000 clones, approximately 90% detected once. Sequenced material: PBMCs or T cells enriched from blood (not recorded which). The origin of this receptor is a woman in her 30s who had recovered from COVID-19. The chain combines TRBV5-4 with TRBJ2-3; TRBD2 agrees at 12 bases. CDR3 coding DNA: TGTGCCAGCAGCTTGCCCCTAGCGGGGGGGAACACAGATACGCAGTATTTT. This translates into CASSLPLAGGNTDTQYF.